This TCR beta chain comes out of a study of cytomegalovirus exposure and HLA in healthy donors. Between the trimmed V and J ends, which lost 1 base and 3 bases, there was a span of 12 bases. Germline loops: CDR1 SGHTA, CDR2 FQGNSA. This CDR3 has 15 residues. Study-wide points: Sequencing likely caused a cluster of highly shared sequence variants. It was only CMV serostatus that was available as immune exposure information.

PCR primers comprised 60 Vbeta and 13 Jbeta primers. The repertoire was sequenced with immunoSEQ multiplex PCR; TCRdb's copy has only in-frame clones and lacks some. Of 130,000 to 150,000 clones listed, over 70% were seen once; the top ten hold around 4.1%. At the time of sampling, donors were nominally healthy, though unrecorded immune exposures were likely. A note on this clone: The antigen is not known.

The source of this sequence is a man aged 40-50 years in good health and CMV-seronegative. The V and J genes are TRBV7-2 and TRBJ1-1; D not resolved. The specimen was PBMCs. CDR3 coding DNA: TGTGCCAGCAGCTTAGGGGCCCTGAAGTACACTGAAGCTTTCTTT. This translates into CASSLGALKYTEAFF.